The 7 T cell receptor beta chains listed next were all sequenced from one sample in a study of cytomegalovirus exposure and HLA in healthy donors. PCR amplification relied on 60 Vbeta primers (plus 13 Jbeta primers). Only in-frame clones appear in the TCRdb table, and some are missing; sequencing was by immunoSEQ multiplex PCR. Among more than 150,000 clones listed, 75% to 90% were seen once. Sequences were obtained from PBMCs. These receptors all stem from a woman between 18 and 29 years old in good health and CMV-seronegative.

The V gene is TRBV5-1, the J gene TRBJ2-3; 7 positions match TRBD1. Per the germline V gene, CDR1 is SGHRS and CDR2 is YFSETQ. V shed 3 bases and J 2 bases; nucleotides not matched to a gene: 9. This CDR3 is built from 16 residues. In nucleotides, the CDR3 is TGCGCCAGCAGCTCGCAGGGGGTGGGCTACACAGATACGCAGTATTTT. Its protein is CASSSQGVGYTDTQYF. The variable domain in full, completed from reference TRBV5-1 and TRBJ2-3, reads KAGVTQTPRYLIKTRGQQVTLSCSPISGHRSVSWYQQTPGQGLQFLFEYFSETQRNKGNFPGRFSGRQFSNSRSEMNVSTLELGDSALYLCASSSQGVGYTDTQYFGPGTRLTVL.

This clone showed up just a few times. This rearrangement joins TRBV2 to TRBJ1-5; TRBD1 matches at 9 bases. V lost 6 bases to trimming and J lost 7 bases; unmatched junction nucleotides: 7. This CDR3 is built from 14 residues. Germline lookup yields CDR1 SNHLY and CDR2 FYNNEI. The CDR3 nucleotides are TGTGCCAGCAGCGGGACAGGGTCGAGGCAGCCCCAGCATTTT. Its translation: CASSGTGSRQPQHF.

In DNA, the CDR3 is TGTGCCTGGAGCCGCTCGGTCGGCGAGCAGTACTTC. Translation gives CAWSRSVGEQYF. The chain combines TRBV30 with TRBJ2-7; D is ambiguous. V lost 3 bases to trimming and J lost 6 bases, with 12 bases between them. Germline loops: CDR1 GTSNPN, CDR2 SVGIG (reference sequence). The CDR3 has 12 residues. Based on the CDR3 plus reference TRBV30 and TRBJ2-7, the full variable domain is SQTIHQWPATLVQPVGSPLSLECTVEGTSNPNLYWYRQAAGRGLQLLFYSVGIGQISSEVPQNLSASRPQDRQFILSSKKLLLSDSGFYLCAWSRSVGEQYFGPGTRLTVT.

V usage is TRBV28 and J usage is TRBJ1-6; 7 nucleotides agree with TRBD1. Losses at the gene ends were 4 bases for V and 14 bases for J; bases not matched to a gene: 11. The germline V gene has CDR1 MDHEN and CDR2 SYDVKM. CDR3 length: 14 amino acids. The CDR3 coding sequence is TGTGCCAGCAGTTATATACAGGGGCGCAGGTCCCTCCACTTT. Translating gives CASSYIQGRRSLHF.

The rearrangement joins TRBV15 to TRBJ2-5; no definite D call. V was shortened by 0 bases and J by 2 bases, with 16 bases between the two germline ends. Looked up from germline, CDR1 is LNHNV and CDR2 is YYDKDF (reference sequence). The CDR3 contains 17 residues. The chain's CDR3 is CATSRDQLRSAQETQYF. The CDR3 DNA sequence: TGTGCCACCAGCAGAGATCAACTAAGAAGTGCTCAAGAGACCCAGTACTTC.

The chain has TRBV15 and TRBJ1-2; 7 positions agree with TRBD1. Germline V gene lookup returns CDR1 LNHNV and CDR2 YYDKDF (reference sequence). This CDR3 spans 12 amino acids. The V segment lost 5 bases and the J segment 8 bases; nucleotides outside the gene matches: 5. DNA for the CDR3: TGTGCCACCAGCCAGGGGACAGTAGGCTACACCTTC. This gives the protein CATSQGTVGYTF.

This chain connects TRBV9 to TRBJ2-5; 7 bases match TRBD1. CDR3 length equals 16 residues. Per germline, CDR1 SGDLS and CDR2 YYNGEE. Germline trimming cut 0 bases from V and 1 base from J; bases unmatched to any gene: 6. CDR3 DNA sequence: TGTGCCAGCAGCGTAGCTGGGACAGAACTCCAAGAGACCCAGTACTTC. Its translation is CASSVAGTELQETQYF.